This T cell receptor beta chain was identified during a study of shared clonotypes between healthy human individuals. V lost 8 bases to trimming and J lost 0 bases, with 11 bases between them. In germline, CDR1 is MNHEY, CDR2 SMNVEV (reference sequence). The length of the CDR3 is 13 residues. TCRdb keeps only in-frame clones here, not all; method: immunoSEQ multiplex PCR. This sample has around 2,000,000 clones, with 85% to 95% found just once. Study outcomes and limitations: The study found about 5% of naive CD4 clonotypes shared across four donors.

Concerning this clone itself: What it binds is not known.

Naive CD8 cells lacked CD45RO, underwent positive selection for CCR7 and left out terminally differentiated effector memory CD45RA+ cells. The chain has TRBV27 and TRBJ2-7; maybe TRBD2 (5 bases). The sequenced material came from naive CD8+ T cells from PBMCs. The source of this sequence is a man younger than 35 in good health. Some clones in this sample may be carry-over from other donors' samples. The CDR3 DNA reads as TGTGCCAGCGGACTCACACCCTCCTACGAGCAGTACTTC. Amino acids: CASGLTPSYEQYF.